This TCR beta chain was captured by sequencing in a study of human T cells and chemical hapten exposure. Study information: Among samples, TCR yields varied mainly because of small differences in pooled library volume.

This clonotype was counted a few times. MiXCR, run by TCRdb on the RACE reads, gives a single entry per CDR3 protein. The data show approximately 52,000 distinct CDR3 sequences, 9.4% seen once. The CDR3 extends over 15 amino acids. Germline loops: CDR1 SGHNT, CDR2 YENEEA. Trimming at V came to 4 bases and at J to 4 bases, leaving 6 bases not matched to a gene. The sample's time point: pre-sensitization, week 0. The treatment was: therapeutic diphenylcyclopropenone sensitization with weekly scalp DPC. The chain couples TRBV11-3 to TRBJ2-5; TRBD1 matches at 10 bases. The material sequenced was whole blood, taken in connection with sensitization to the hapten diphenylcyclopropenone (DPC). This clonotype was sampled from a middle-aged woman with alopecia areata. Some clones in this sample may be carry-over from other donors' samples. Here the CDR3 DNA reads TGTGCCAGCAGCTCCCGACAGGGGGCTAGAGAGACCCAGTACTTC. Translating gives CASSSRQGARETQYF.